This T cell receptor beta chain was identified in a study of control samples from healthy donors and cancer patients (dated by TCRdb to about 2020). Concerning this clone itself: This receptor's antigen is unknown. The record has no base qualities; no much larger clone is one base away.

The library was prepared using the immunoSEQ multiplex PCR assay. In TCRdb, the immuneACCESS table is reduced to in-frame sequences with V and J assigned. These tables do not hold every clone; where another copy was compared, an unresolved V gene accounts for under half, and the others remain unexplained. The table for this sample lists 80,000 or so clones; less than 95% of them were counted only once. The ten largest clonotypes hold around 6.5% of the sample. CDR1 and CDR2 were assigned from the germline V gene as SGHRS and YFSETQ. Trimmed from V: 4 bases; trimmed from J: 9 bases; junction bases lacking a gene match: 7. The CDR3 measures 14 amino acids from cysteine to phenylalanine. Only the CDR3 region is kept as DNA, spanning 42 bases read in frame from base 1.

The TCR was taken from a woman in her 40s in good health. The V gene is TRBV5-1 and the J gene is TRBJ1-6; 7 bases in the middle match TRBD1. Input material: blood. This receptor has the CDR3 CASSHGTEGSPLHF. The DNA reads as follows: TGCGCCAGCAGCCACGGGACAGAGGGTTCACCCCTCCACTTT.